The 23 T cell receptor beta chains below all came from one sample that was sequenced in a study of T cell responses to AZD1222 COVID-19 vaccine. Only in-frame clones appear in the TCRdb table, and some are missing; sequencing was by immunoSEQ multiplex PCR. The sample consists of under 170,000 clones, 80% to 95% of them appearing once. This sample comprised peripheral blood, obtained 28 days after the second AZD1222 dose. The receptors were sampled from an adult who received the AZD1222 COVID-19 vaccine.

The chain couples TRBV5-1 to TRBJ2-7; D might be TRBD1 or TRBD2, each matching 6 bases. This CDR3 region has 19 residues. The V end lost 2 bases, the J end lost 3 bases, and 27 bases lay between the germline ends. Germline V lookup: CDR1 SGHRS, CDR2 YFSETQ. CDR3 in DNA: TGCGCCAGCAGCTTTGTGCTGGGGGGCCAAGGCAAGGTGGTCTACGAGCAGTACTTC. Its protein is CASSFVLGGQGKVVYEQYF.

V gene TRBV7-9 combines with J gene TRBJ2-5; TRBD2 aligns across 10 bases. Germline V gene lookup returns CDR1 SEHNR and CDR2 FQNEAQ (reference sequence). J gave up 5 bases and V 2 bases, and 8 bases lay outside the gene matches. CDR3 length: 16 residues. The CDR3 nucleotides read TGTGCCAGCAGCTTAAGCGGGAGGGCCCGGACTGAGACCCAGTACTTC. Protein sequence: CASSLSGRARTETQYF.

This clone appeared a single time. V gene TRBV29-1 combines with J gene TRBJ1-2; D gene ambiguous. The CDR3 runs 13 residues. CDR1 is SQVTM and CDR2 is ANQGSEA in the germline V gene. V dropped 6 bases and J dropped 8 bases, with 19 bases sitting between them. The DNA of the CDR3 is TGCAGCGTGAGGCCAGGACGCCTCGGGGGCTACACCTTC. Translation gives CSVRPGRLGGYTF.

In its sample, this clone was seen once. CDR3 residues: CASSSTGADYTF. CDR3 sequence (DNA): TGTGCCAGCAGTTCGACAGGGGCGGACTACACCTTC. The gene calls are TRBV12-3 or TRBV12-4 and TRBJ1-2; TRBD1 aligns across 8 bases. The J segment lost 10 bases and the V segment lost 4 bases, leaving 5 bases of the junction unmatched. The CDR3 is 12 amino acids.

The rearrangement joins TRBV19 to TRBJ2-1, with a weak D call TRBD2 (7 bases). The CDR3 runs 16 residues. CDR1 is LNHDA and CDR2 is SQIVND in the germline V gene (reference sequence). Trimming took off 1 base at V and 10 bases at J, with 20 bases between the two ends. This chain's CDR3 is CASSIAGGQLGWEQFF. In DNA, the CDR3 is TGTGCCAGTAGTATAGCCGGGGGGCAACTAGGGTGGGAGCAGTTCTTC.

This chain uses TRBV5-1 with TRBJ1-2; D is possibly TRBD1 (6 bases). Germline V lookup: CDR1 SGHRS, CDR2 YFSETQ. The V and J ends lost 0 bases and 2 bases respectively, with 11 bases between them. CDR3 length equals 15 residues. The CDR3 DNA follows: TGCGCCAGCAGCTTGGAGGGGACAAAAAACTATGGCTACACCTTC. It codes for CASSLEGTKNYGYTF.

V and J are TRBV30 and TRBJ1-1; D not resolved. The CDR3 sequence is 14 residues long. V lost 0 bases and J lost 5, with 13 bases in between. Per the germline V gene, CDR1 is GTSNPN and CDR2 is SVGIG (reference sequence). CDR3 bases: TGTGCCTGGAGTGTACCGGGAGGAGGAACTGAAGCTTTCTTT. Protein sequence: CAWSVPGGGTEAFF.

This clone was counted a single time. V is TRBV11-3 and J is TRBJ2-1; D unclear. Germline CDR1 SGHNT, CDR2 YENEEA. The CDR3 loop spans 13 amino acids. Trimming cost V 2 bases and J 8 bases, with 10 bases left between them. CDR3: CASSLTRAHEQFF. The CDR3 coding sequence is TGTGCCAGCAGCTTAACCAGAGCCCATGAGCAGTTCTTC.

The CDR3 region is CASRPSGQGSYNEQFF. CDR3 bases: TGTGCCAGCAGACCCTCGGGACAGGGGTCCTACAATGAGCAGTTCTTC. The chain carries TRBV5-4 and TRBJ2-1; TRBD1 aligns across 10 bases. The V segment lost 5 bases and the J segment 1 base; nucleotides outside the gene matches: 6. The CDR3 is made up of 16 amino acids. The germline V gene encodes CDR1 SGHNT and CDR2 YYREEE (reference sequence).

The table lists this clone with a count of one. The genes are TRBV12-3 or TRBV12-4 and TRBJ1-2; tentatively, D is TRBD1 (5 bases). This CDR3 spans 13 amino acids. V was pared by 2 bases and J by 4 bases, with 8 bases between. The CDR3 sequence: CASSLTGRYGYTF. As DNA, the CDR3 is TGTGCCAGCAGTTTAACAGGTCGCTATGGCTACACCTTC.

J is TRBJ1-2 and V is TRBV11-2; D remains unclear. CDR3 length: 13 residues. In germline, CDR1 is SGHAT, CDR2 FQNNGV. The V end was cut by 5 bases, the J end by 4 bases, with 11 bases between. CDR3 amino acids: CASSPSGRYGYTF. The CDR3 DNA follows: TGTGCCAGCAGCCCCAGTGGACGCTATGGCTACACCTTC.

The chain uses TRBV18 and TRBJ2-7; a possible D gene is TRBD2 (5 bases). The germline V gene encodes CDR1 KGHSH and CDR2 LQKENI. The CDR3 is made up of 14 amino acids. Trimming took off 3 bases at V and 3 bases at J, with 12 bases between the two ends. In DNA, the CDR3 is TGTGCCAGCTCACCGGGAGCCACAGACTACGAGCAGTACTTC. This sequence encodes CASSPGATDYEQYF.

This chain connects TRBV25-1 to TRBJ2-1; TRBD2 might be the D (6 bases). With 1 base removed from V and 11 bases from J, the gap between germline ends came to 12 bases. The germline CDR1 and CDR2 sequences are MGHDK and SYGVNS. The CDR3 has 13 amino acids. The CDR3 sequence is CASSELGGVKQFF. Here the CDR3 DNA reads TGTGCCAGCAGTGAATTGGGGGGAGTGAAGCAGTTCTTC.

The chain recombines TRBV5-3 with TRBJ2-7; the D gene is possibly TRBD1 (5 bases). Being an ORF, TRBV5-3 has a function that is uncertain. V was trimmed by 4 bases and J by 3 bases, leaving 20 bases between them. This CDR3 has 16 amino acids. This CDR3 reads CARSPLTTETLYEQYF. CDR3 bases: TGTGCCAGAAGCCCATTAACGACAGAGACCCTCTACGAGCAGTACTTC.

The rearrangement joins TRBV27 to TRBJ1-1; 7 bases align to TRBD1. Per germline, CDR1 MNHEY and CDR2 SMNVEV (reference sequence). The CDR3 totals 15 residues. After removal of 5 bases from V and 4 bases from J, the junction contained 10 bases not matched to a gene. CDR3 amino acids: CASSLSGRGFTEAFF. Written as DNA, the CDR3 is TGTGCCAGCAGTCTTTCCGGCAGGGGGTTCACTGAAGCTTTCTTT.

This chain joins TRBV30 and TRBJ2-1; 7 nucleotides align to TRBD2. The CDR3 sequence is 13 residues long. Germline V gene sequence: CDR1 GTSNPN, CDR2 SVGIG (reference sequence). The ends lost 3 bases at V and 9 bases at J; junction bases unmatched: 8. CDR3 coding DNA: TGTGCCTGGAGCCTGACTAGCTTGGGTGAGCAGTTCTTC. This encodes CAWSLTSLGEQFF.

The chain carries TRBV18 and TRBJ1-5, with unresolved D. This CDR3 is built from 14 residues. Germline V gene data show CDR1 as KGHSH and CDR2 as LQKENI. V lost 3 bases, J lost 7 bases, and 13 bases lay in between. The chain's CDR3 is CASSPTLEGQPQHF. DNA for the CDR3: TGTGCCAGCTCACCCACCTTGGAGGGACAGCCCCAGCATTTT. The full variable domain, completed using reference TRBV18 and TRBJ1-5, is NAGVMQNPRHLVRRRGQEARLRCSPMKGHSHVYWYRQLPEEGLKFMVYLQKENIIDESGMPKERFSAEFPKEGPSILRIQQVVRGDSAAYFCASSPTLEGQPQHFGDGTRLSIL.

The V call is TRBV27, the J call TRBJ2-3; D remains unclear. Trimming cost V 7 bases and J 1 base, with 12 bases left between them. Germline CDR1 MNHEY, CDR2 SMNVEV (reference sequence). CDR3 length: 14 residues. CDR3 sequence: CASTPSAGTDTQYF. CDR3 in DNA: TGTGCCAGCACCCCCTCGGCAGGCACAGATACGCAGTATTTT.

The chain carries TRBV10-2 and TRBJ2-1; the D is unclear. V shed 3 bases and J shed 2 bases, with 8 bases lying between them. Looked up from germline, CDR1 is WSHSY and CDR2 is SAAADI. This CDR3 contains 14 residues. CDR3 DNA: TGCGCCAGCAGTGAAGGTGGGACCTACAATGAGCAGTTCTTC. Translating gives CASSEGGTYNEQFF.

This chain uses TRBV5-6 with TRBJ1-6, with unresolved D. The V and J ends lost 0 bases and 9 bases respectively, with 16 bases between them. Germline loops: CDR1 SGHDT, CDR2 YYEEEE. CDR3 size: 16 residues. The CDR3 DNA is TGTGCCAGCAGCTTGGAGCCGGGGAGGATAGGTTCACCCCTCCACTTT. Translation gives CASSLEPGRIGSPLHF.

The rearrangement joins TRBV2 to TRBJ1-3; 7 bases align to TRBD1. The CDR3 is made up of 15 amino acids. J gave up 0 bases and V 6 bases, and 5 bases lay outside the gene matches. Germline lookup yields CDR1 SNHLY and CDR2 FYNNEI. In DNA, the CDR3 is TGTGCCAGCAGGGCGGACAGGAACTCTGGAAACACCATATATTTT. The encoded protein is CASRADRNSGNTIYF.

V usage is TRBV27 and J usage is TRBJ1-5; TRBD1 agrees at 9 bases. CDR1 and CDR2 (germline): MNHEY, SMNVEV (reference sequence). The CDR3 totals 16 residues. V lost 5 bases and J lost 3; bases outside the gene matches: 8. The DNA of the CDR3 is TGTGCCAGCAGTCTACGGACAGGGGTGGACAATCAGCCCCAGCATTTT. Translated, it gives CASSLRTGVDNQPQHF.

The chain joins TRBV29-1 to TRBJ1-1; tentatively, D is TRBD1 (6 bases). The germline V and J ends were trimmed by 7 bases and 3 bases, with 15 bases remaining between them. There are 13 residues in the CDR3. Germline assignment: CDR1 SQVTM and CDR2 ANQGSEA. CDR3 protein: CSGSKGGHTEAFF. CDR3 bases: TGCAGCGGGAGTAAGGGGGGGCACACTGAAGCTTTCTTT.